Reported below is one T cell receptor beta chain. Method: immunoSEQ multiplex PCR; TCRdb's copy keeps in-frame clones and lacks some. The sample includes about 100,000 clones, around 95% of them seen just once. Germline V lookup: CDR1 GTSNPN, CDR2 SVGIG (reference sequence). Between the trimmed V and J ends, which lost 3 bases and 0 bases, there was a span of 8 bases. CDR3 size: 13 residues. The data stem from a study of technical replicates of blood from several donors. This TCR was sampled from a human donor in good health. J is TRBJ1-2 and V is TRBV30; maybe TRBD1 (5 bases). Sequencing input: T cells isolated from PBMCs. Written as DNA, the CDR3 is TGTGCCTGGAGCCGGGGGGCTAACTATGGCTACACCTTC. Residues: CAWSRGANYGYTF.